This T cell receptor beta chain emerged from a study of cytomegalovirus exposure and HLA in healthy donors. It was with 60 Vbeta and 13 Jbeta primers that the PCR ran. The assay was immunoSEQ multiplex PCR, and TCRdb's table has in-frame clones only and misses some. This table holds approximately 41,000 clones, roughly 80% found once. Germline trimming cut 3 bases from V and 9 bases from J; bases unmatched to any gene: 7. Germline CDR1 and CDR2: SEHNR and FQNEAQ (reference sequence). CDR3 length: 15 residues. The rearrangement uses TRBV7-9 and TRBJ2-1, with 11 bases aligning to TRBD2. This receptor was taken from a man over 45 in good health and CMV-seronegative. The sample was PBMCs. The CDR3, as DNA: TGTGCCAGCAGCTTGACGCTAGCGGGAGGAGGTGAGCAGTTCTTC. Protein sequence: CASSLTLAGGGEQFF.